Following are 9 T cell receptor beta chains from one sample sequenced in a study of early T cells in non-severe SARS-CoV-2 infection. TCRdb analysed the 5' RACE reads with MiXCR anew, one entry per CDR3 protein. Among some 58,000 distinct CDR3 sequences, 10% to 12% were seen once, and the ten largest hold less than 3.5%. The sample here was whole blood, taken at baseline. The receptors shown here come from an adult who was a healthcare worker with PCR-confirmed SARS-CoV-2 infection or an uninfected control (not recorded which).

This chain uses TRBV12-3 or TRBV12-4 with TRBJ2-1; D is perhaps TRBD2 (6 bases). V dropped 6 bases and J dropped 6 bases, with 24 bases sitting between them. CDR3 length equals 17 residues. CDR3 sequence (DNA): TGTGCCAGCAGATACTCCCTCGGGACTTCTTACGGCAATGAGCAGTTCTTC. Translating it yields CASRYSLGTSYGNEQFF.

This clonotype came up a few times. This rearrangement joins TRBV12-3 or TRBV12-4 to TRBJ1-3, with a possible D match to TRBD1 (6 bases). The CDR3 contains 13 residues. The V end was cut by 11 bases, the J end by 4 bases, with 15 bases between. CDR3 DNA sequence: TGTGCCCTGGGGGGGGCGCGGGGAAACACCATATATTTT. Residues: CALGGARGNTIYF.

The chain combines TRBV6-5 with TRBJ1-5; TRBD1 matches 9 bases. In germline, CDR1 is MNHEY, CDR2 SVGAGI. This CDR3 comprises 12 residues. With V trimmed by 4 bases and J by 15 bases, 7 bases remained unmatched. Here the CDR3 reads CASSSTGGMRHF. CDR3 DNA sequence: TGTGCCAGCAGTTCAACAGGGGGCATGAGGCATTTT.

A few counts support this clonotype. The rearrangement uses TRBV7-9 and TRBJ1-6; no definite D call. In germline, CDR1 is SEHNR, CDR2 FQNEAQ (reference sequence). CDR3 length equals 12 residues. Trimming took off 5 bases at V and 7 bases at J, with 6 bases between the two ends. The CDR3 loop is CASSASNSPLHF. The CDR3 DNA follows: TGTGCCAGCAGCGCCTCGAATTCACCCCTCCACTTT.

The rearrangement joins TRBV2 to TRBJ2-2; D could derive from TRBD1 or TRBD2 (5 bases each). The CDR3 runs to 15 residues. The V and J ends lost 6 bases and 6 bases respectively, with 17 bases between them. Germline V gene lookup returns CDR1 SNHLY and CDR2 FYNNEI. The CDR3 DNA follows: TGTGCCAGCAGAGCGGACGGTCCACAGGCCGGGGAGCTGTTTTTT. Amino acids: CASRADGPQAGELFF.

This chain joins TRBV7-2 and TRBJ2-5; 9 bases agree with TRBD1. V lost 3 bases and J lost 3; bases outside the gene matches: 11. There are 17 residues in the CDR3. Per the germline V gene, CDR1 is SGHTA and CDR2 is FQGNSA. CDR3 bases: TGTGCCAGCAGCTTTAGCTTCTCCGGACAGGGGAAAGAGACCCAGTACTTC. It translates to CASSFSFSGQGKETQYF.

This chain connects TRBV20-1 to TRBJ1-1; 8 bases agree with TRBD1. This CDR3 contains 14 residues. Trimming cost V 1 base and J 1 base; bases outside gene matches: 2. Germline V gene data show CDR1 as DFQATT and CDR2 as SNEGSKA (reference sequence). The CDR3 bases are TGCAGTGCTAGAGGGGACAGGCCGAACACTGAAGCTTTCTTT. Protein: CSARGDRPNTEAFF.

The table lists this clonotype with a few counts. CDR3 nucleotide sequence: TGTGCCAGCAGCCGCGCTGTAAGGGTTTCGGGTGAGCAGTTCTTC. The encoded protein is CASSRAVRVSGEQFF. This chain joins TRBV3-1 and TRBJ2-1; D is unresolved. The CDR3 spans 15 residues. In germline, CDR1 is LGHDT, CDR2 YNNKEL (reference sequence). Trimming left V 4 bases short and J 9 bases short, with 19 bases between.

This clonotype was seen repeatedly, ten times or more. The rearrangement joins TRBV20-1 to TRBJ2-7, with D possibly TRBD1 on 7 matching bases. CDR1 DFQATT and CDR2 SNEGSKA come from the germline V gene (reference sequence). The CDR3 is 16 amino acids. V was clipped by 6 bases and J by 2 bases, with 23 bases between them. Here the CDR3 DNA reads TGCAGTGCCAACCGGCAGGGGGGAAAGCGAACCTACGAGCAGTACTTC. It yields the protein CSANRQGGKRTYEQYF.